This T cell receptor beta chain was captured by sequencing in a study of blood T cell repertoires in COVID-19. V was pared by 2 bases and J by 3 bases, with 15 bases of the junction left unmatched. Per germline, CDR1 SGHAT and CDR2 FQNNGV. The CDR3 runs 18 residues. Sequenced by immunoSEQ multiplex PCR; TCRdb stores in-frame clones only, minus some. The table has around 120,000 clones, about four fifths seen once. The sequenced sample was peripheral blood. The chain employs TRBV11-2 and TRBJ1-2; 7 positions match TRBD1. This receptor was taken from a man aged 70 or older with acute or convalescent COVID-19. The CDR3 DNA sequence: TGTGCCAGCAGCTTAAACTCCCCCACAGGGGACGCCTACTATGGCTACACCTTC. Its translation: CASSLNSPTGDAYYGYTF.